The clone carrying this TCR beta chain was recorded a few times. The antigen is undetermined. Previously described methods with listed TCR primers produced the bulk TCR libraries. MiXCR, applied by TCRdb to the PCR reads, yields one record per CDR3 protein. The table includes about 510,000 distinct CDR3 sequences, about 22% detected once. This CDR3 has 13 amino acids. V lost 2 bases and J lost 5, with 11 bases in between. Germline lookup yields CDR1 SGHRS and CDR2 YFSETQ. The record originates from a study of molecular identifiers for immune sequencing clone quantification. Overall study: Replicate experiments divided RNA from around 18,000 or 91,000 naive CD8 cells into five parts and sequenced four.

Study observations and caveats: Clonotypes surpassing 20 RNA copies contained over 97% of effector molecules, versus under 1% in naive cells.

The rearrangement uses TRBV5-1 and TRBJ2-7; a weak D match, TRBD2 (7 bases). The receptor was derived from a human donor in good health. Some libraries in this study had Jurkat cell RNA spiked in. Sequencing was carried out using naive CD8+ T cells from blood, with Jurkat cell RNA spiked in. Subset of the sample: FACS-sorted CD8+CD4-CCR7+CD45RA+ naive T cells. Here the CDR3 reads CASSFTGRDEQYF. The DNA of the CDR3 is TGCGCCAGCAGCTTCACAGGGAGGGACGAGCAGTACTTC.